A single sample gave rise to the 21 T cell receptor beta chains below, sequenced in a study of T cells in Graves' hyperthyroidism and ophthalmopathy. The TCR beta CDR3 regions underwent amplification using RNA transcripts as the source. The TCR CDR3 was amplified in a first-round RT-PCR using the HTBI primer set. TCRdb re-called the multiplex PCR reads with MiXCR, one entry per CDR3 protein. The sample holds 530,000 or so distinct CDR3 sequences, 40% to 55% seen once. Sequencing was performed on peripheral blood or thyroid tissue (not recorded which). The receptors come from a woman aged 18-29 years with Graves' hyperthyroidism.

The chain carries TRBV19 and TRBJ1-5; the match to TRBD1 covers 7 bases. The V and J ends lost 1 base and 4 bases, in that order; junction bases with no gene match: 10. CDR3 size: 17 residues. Per germline, CDR1 LNHDA and CDR2 SQIVND (reference sequence). CDR3 DNA sequence: TGTGCCAGTAGTATAGGCCCAACAGGGGACACTAATCAGCCCCAGCATTTT. It encodes CASSIGPTGDTNQPQHF.

This clonotype was detected ten times or more. The rearrangement joins TRBV5-1 to TRBJ1-4; unclear D gene. Germline V gene sequence: CDR1 SGHRS, CDR2 YFSETQ. The CDR3 loop spans 14 amino acids. The V end was cut by 4 bases, the J end by 6 bases, with 13 bases between. CDR3 DNA sequence: TGCGCCAGCAGCCCAGACACGGTTGATGAAAAACTGTTTTTT. Protein: CASSPDTVDEKLFF.

Ten or more counts support this clonotype. The V call is TRBV11-3, the J call TRBJ2-5, with D maybe TRBD2 (5 bases). The CDR3 covers 13 residues. From germline, CDR1 is SGHNT and CDR2 YENEEA. V lost 5 bases to trimming and J lost 5 bases, with 12 bases between them. CDR3 amino acids: CASSITGRETQYF. The CDR3 DNA reads TGTGCCAGCAGCATAACGGGAAGGGAGACCCAGTACTTC.

This clonotype was seen ten or more times. The V and J genes are TRBV24-1 and TRBJ2-5, with D perhaps being TRBD1 or TRBD2 (5 bases each). Trimming took 5 bases from V and 3 from J, leaving 18 bases between them. CDR1 is KGHDR and CDR2 is SFDVKD in the germline V gene. The CDR3 is 16 amino acids. The CDR3: CATSGVMGPGEETQYF. Written as DNA, the CDR3 is TGTGCCACCAGTGGAGTTATGGGGCCCGGGGAAGAGACCCAGTACTTC.

The rearrangement joins TRBV15 to TRBJ1-2, with 7 bases aligning to TRBD1. This CDR3 is built from 16 residues. Germline CDR1 is LNHNV and CDR2 is YYDKDF (reference sequence). With 3 bases clipped from V and 4 bases from J, the junction kept 11 bases outside the gene matches. DNA for the CDR3: TGTGCCACCAGCAGTTCGTGGACGCAGGGGGGCTATGGCTACACCTTC. Protein sequence: CATSSSWTQGGYGYTF.

The chain couples TRBV6-1 to TRBJ1-6, with D possibly TRBD1 on 5 matching bases. Germline V gives CDR1 MNHNS, CDR2 SASEGT. V was pared by 3 bases and J by 5 bases, with 11 bases between. The CDR3 runs to 15 residues. CDR3 bases: TGTGCCAGCAGTGACGGATGGGGGAATAATTCACCCCTCCACTTT. Protein sequence: CASSDGWGNNSPLHF.

This clonotype appeared many times. The J gene is TRBJ1-1, the V gene TRBV29-1, with 7 bases fitting TRBD1. This CDR3 has 13 amino acids. Germline V gives CDR1 SQVTM, CDR2 ANQGSEA. J gave up 4 bases and V 3 bases, and 5 bases lay outside the gene matches. CDR3 protein: CSVETTGTTEAFF. The CDR3 coding sequence is TGCAGCGTTGAGACGACAGGGACCACTGAAGCTTTCTTT.

The sample holds one count of this clonotype. This rearrangement joins TRBV20-1 to TRBJ1-3; TRBD1 aligns across 8 bases. This CDR3 spans 13 amino acids. The germline CDR1 and CDR2 sequences are DFQATT and SNEGSKA (reference sequence). V lost 6 bases, J lost 4 bases, and 5 bases stayed unmatched. This chain's CDR3 is CSASGTGGNTIYF. CDR3 DNA: TGCAGTGCCTCCGGGACAGGCGGAAACACCATATATTTT.

This clonotype was recorded many times. The rearrangement links TRBV27 to TRBJ2-7, with a weak D call TRBD1 (6 bases). Trimming took 4 bases from V and 7 from J, leaving 14 bases between them. The CDR3 extends over 13 amino acids. Per germline, CDR1 MNHEY and CDR2 SMNVEV (reference sequence). DNA for the CDR3: TGTGCCAGCAGTTGGTCCAGGGGCGGGGAGCAGTACTTC. This encodes CASSWSRGGEQYF.

This clonotype was counted many times. V usage is TRBV19 and J usage is TRBJ2-7, with 8 bases that match TRBD2. Trimming cost V 10 bases and J 4 bases; bases outside gene matches: 9. The CDR3 is 13 residues long. Per germline, CDR1 LNHDA and CDR2 SQIVND (reference sequence). CDR3 coding DNA: TGTGCCACCTCGGGCGGGAGGTGGTACGAGCAGTACTTC. It codes for CATSGGRWYEQYF.

The chain is built from TRBV25-1 and TRBJ1-2; maybe TRBD1 (6 bases). CDR3 length: 15 residues. The germline V and J ends were trimmed by 0 bases and 5 bases, with 13 bases remaining between them. Germline CDR1 is MGHDK and CDR2 is SYGVNS. DNA of the CDR3: TGTGCCAGCAGTGAATACGGCAGGACAGAGTATGGCTACACCTTC. This translates into CASSEYGRTEYGYTF.

This clonotype occurred many times. The chain combines TRBV6-5 with TRBJ2-5, with 9 bases fitting TRBD1. This CDR3 has 13 residues. V was pared by 6 bases and J by 5 bases, with 4 bases of the junction left unmatched. Germline V lookup: CDR1 MNHEY, CDR2 SVGAGI. The CDR3 DNA reads as TGTGCCAGCAGGGGACAGGGTTACGAGACCCAGTACTTC. Protein product: CASRGQGYETQYF.

To note about this clonotype: Because the CDR3's place on the DNA is in doubt, the DNA is left out and the CDR3 is given as listed by TCRdb. This sequence joins TRBV29-1 and TRBJ2-2. CDR1 and CDR2 from the germline V gene are SQVTM and ANQGSEA. 10 amino acids form the CDR3, both terminal residues included. CDR3 loop: CSVERGSCFF.

V usage is TRBV19 and J usage is TRBJ1-1, with D hard to call. Germline V gives CDR1 LNHDA, CDR2 SQIVND (reference sequence). V lost 3 bases to trimming and J lost 1 base, with 12 bases between them. The CDR3 loop spans 15 amino acids. The CDR3 DNA reads TGTGCCAGTAGTATCGCGGGAGGGAGGAACACTGAAGCTTTCTTT. It encodes CASSIAGGRNTEAFF.

The chain links TRBV29-1 to TRBJ1-1, with D perhaps TRBD1 (6 bases). This CDR3 has 13 amino acids. The V end was cut by 5 bases, the J end by 0 bases, with 10 bases between. Germline values: CDR1 SQVTM, CDR2 ANQGSEA. In DNA form, the CDR3 reads TGCAGCGTTAGAACAGGGTTGAACACTGAAGCTTTCTTT. This codes for CSVRTGLNTEAFF.

This clonotype was seen repeatedly, ten times or more. The chain carries TRBV5-1 and TRBJ2-5; the D gene is possibly TRBD1 (6 bases). Germline V gene data show CDR1 as SGHRS and CDR2 as YFSETQ. The germline V and J ends were trimmed by 0 bases and 2 bases, with 8 bases remaining between them. The CDR3 is 14 residues long. The CDR3 coding sequence is TGCGCCAGCAGCTTGGAGGACAGACAAGAGACCCAGTACTTC. The encoded protein is CASSLEDRQETQYF.

This chain joins TRBV2 and TRBJ1-4; TRBD1 might be the D (5 bases). Trimming took off 7 bases at V and 8 bases at J, with 14 bases between the two ends. Germline V gene data show CDR1 as SNHLY and CDR2 as FYNNEI. CDR3 length: 13 amino acids. CDR3: CASTDGGREKLFF. Written as DNA, the CDR3 is TGTGCCAGCACCGACGGGGGAAGGGAAAAACTGTTTTTT.

This clonotype has at least ten counts. This sequence joins TRBV7-9 and TRBJ2-6; D may be TRBD2 (6 bases). V lost 5 bases to trimming and J lost 2 bases, with 13 bases between them. This CDR3 is built from 16 residues. Germline lookup yields CDR1 SEHNR and CDR2 FQNEAQ (reference sequence). The CDR3 DNA is TGTGCCAGCAGCCGTATGGGGGGAGCTGGGGCCAACGTCCTGACTTTC. It codes for CASSRMGGAGANVLTF.

This clonotype was detected ten times or more. The chain employs TRBV3-1 and TRBJ1-2; unclear D gene. V lost 5 bases, J lost 7 bases, and 14 bases lay in between. Germline CDR1 reads LGHDT; CDR2 reads YNNKEL (reference sequence). The CDR3 totals 13 residues. The DNA for the CDR3 is TGTGCCAGCAGCTTCGGTCTACCCGGTGGCTACACCTTC. Protein sequence: CASSFGLPGGYTF.

The gene calls are TRBV7-9 and TRBJ2-7; 8 nucleotides align to TRBD1. The CDR3 is made up of 15 amino acids. Per the germline V gene, CDR1 is SEHNR and CDR2 is FQNEAQ (reference sequence). J was trimmed by 2 bases and V by 4 bases; bases with no gene match: 7. The CDR3 loop reads CASSSPDRGAYEQYF. The CDR3 region has the DNA TGTGCCAGCAGCTCCCCTGACAGGGGAGCCTACGAGCAGTACTTC.

The chain carries TRBV27 and TRBJ2-7; 11 nucleotides line up with TRBD2. The CDR3 runs 16 residues. Germline lookup yields CDR1 MNHEY and CDR2 SMNVEV (reference sequence). V was pared by 3 bases and J by 4 bases, with 8 bases of the junction left unmatched. This chain's CDR3 is CASSFGRTSGPYEQYF. CDR3 nucleotides: TGTGCCAGCAGTTTCGGGAGGACTAGCGGGCCGTACGAGCAGTACTTC.